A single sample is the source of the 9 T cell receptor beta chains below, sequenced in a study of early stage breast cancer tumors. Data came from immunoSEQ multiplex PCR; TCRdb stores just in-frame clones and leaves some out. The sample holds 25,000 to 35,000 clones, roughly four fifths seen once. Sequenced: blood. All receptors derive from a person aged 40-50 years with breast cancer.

The CDR3 reads CASSPPSGPYEQYF. The CDR3 DNA reads TGTGCCAGCAGCCCACCTAGCGGCCCCTACGAGCAGTACTTC. This sequence joins TRBV7-2 and TRBJ2-7; TRBD2 matches at 7 bases. The CDR3 consists of 14 residues. Germline assignment: CDR1 SGHTA and CDR2 FQGNSA. The J segment lost 2 bases and the V segment lost 5 bases, leaving 6 bases of the junction unmatched.

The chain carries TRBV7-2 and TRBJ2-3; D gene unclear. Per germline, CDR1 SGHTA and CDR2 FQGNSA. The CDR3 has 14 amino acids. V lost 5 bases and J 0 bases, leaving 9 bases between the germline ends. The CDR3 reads CASSPGISTDTQYF. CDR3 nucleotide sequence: TGTGCCAGCAGCCCAGGTATAAGCACAGATACGCAGTATTTT. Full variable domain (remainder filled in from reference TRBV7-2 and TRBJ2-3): GAGVSQSPSNKVTEKGKDVELRCDPISGHTALYWYRQSLGQGLEFLIYFQGNSAPDKSGLPSDRFSAERTGGSVSTLTIQRTQQEDSAVYLCASSPGISTDTQYFGPGTRLTVL.

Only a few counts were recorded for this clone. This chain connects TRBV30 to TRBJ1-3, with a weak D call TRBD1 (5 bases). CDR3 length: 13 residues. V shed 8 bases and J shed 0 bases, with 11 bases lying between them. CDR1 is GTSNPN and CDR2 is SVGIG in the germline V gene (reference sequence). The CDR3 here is CARDSNSGNTIYF. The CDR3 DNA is TGTGCCAGAGACAGTAACTCTGGAAACACCATATATTTT.

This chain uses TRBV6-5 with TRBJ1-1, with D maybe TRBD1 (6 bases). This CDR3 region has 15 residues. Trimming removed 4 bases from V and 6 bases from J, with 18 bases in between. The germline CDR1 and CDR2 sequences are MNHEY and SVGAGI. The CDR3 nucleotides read TGTGCCAGCAGTTCTTACCCGGGACAAGGGCCTGAAGCTTTCTTT. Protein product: CASSSYPGQGPEAFF.

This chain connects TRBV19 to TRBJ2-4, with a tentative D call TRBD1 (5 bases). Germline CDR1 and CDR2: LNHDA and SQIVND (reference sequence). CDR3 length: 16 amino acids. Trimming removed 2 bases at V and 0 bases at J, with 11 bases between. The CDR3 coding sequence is TGTGCCAGTAGTATAAGACAGCAGGTAGCCAAAAACATTCAGTACTTC. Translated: CASSIRQQVAKNIQYF.

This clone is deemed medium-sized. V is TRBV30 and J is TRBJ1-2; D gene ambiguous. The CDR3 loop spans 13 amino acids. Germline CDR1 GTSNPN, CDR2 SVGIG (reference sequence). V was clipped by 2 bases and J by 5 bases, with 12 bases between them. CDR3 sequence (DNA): TGTGCCTGGAGTTCACAGATCCAATATGGCTACACCTTC. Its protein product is CAWSSQIQYGYTF. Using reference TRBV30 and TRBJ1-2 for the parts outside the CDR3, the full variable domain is SQTIHQWPATLVQPVGSPLSLECTVEGTSNPNLYWYRQAAGRGLQLLFYSVGIGQISSEVPQNLSASRPQDRQFILSSKKLLLSDSGFYLCAWSSQIQYGYTFGSGTRLTVV.

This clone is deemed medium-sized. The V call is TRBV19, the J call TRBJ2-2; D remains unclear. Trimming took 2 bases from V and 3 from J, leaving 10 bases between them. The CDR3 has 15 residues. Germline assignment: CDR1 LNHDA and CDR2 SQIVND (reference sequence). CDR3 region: CASSIKGADTGELFF. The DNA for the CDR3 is TGTGCCAGTAGTATAAAGGGTGCGGACACCGGGGAGCTGTTTTTT.

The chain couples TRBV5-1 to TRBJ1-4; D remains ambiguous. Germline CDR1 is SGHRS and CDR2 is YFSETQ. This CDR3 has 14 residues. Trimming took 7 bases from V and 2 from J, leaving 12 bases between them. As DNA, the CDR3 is TGCGCCAGCTCCTTGGTGTCGACTAATGAAAAACTGTTTTTT. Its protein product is CASSLVSTNEKLFF.

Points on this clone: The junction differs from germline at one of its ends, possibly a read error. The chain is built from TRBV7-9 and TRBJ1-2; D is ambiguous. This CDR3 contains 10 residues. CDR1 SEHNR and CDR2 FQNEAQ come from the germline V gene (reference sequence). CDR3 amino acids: CASSLVSVDF. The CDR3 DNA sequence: TGTGCCAGCAGCTTAGTCTCGGTAGACTTC.